The sequence of this T cell receptor (beta chain) was determined in a study of blood T cell repertoires in COVID-19. The J segment lost 3 bases and the V segment lost 1 base, leaving 3 bases of the junction unmatched. This CDR3 comprises 14 residues. Germline V gives CDR1 LGHDT, CDR2 YNNKEL (reference sequence). The table came from immunoSEQ multiplex PCR; TCRdb's copy has only in-frame clones and leaves some out. The sample carries some 400,000 clones, 80% to 90% recorded once. The sequence came from a man under 40 who had recovered from COVID-19. The sequencing input was PBMCs or T cells enriched from blood (not recorded which). The rearrangement uses TRBV3-1 (or the pseudogene TRBV3-2) and TRBJ2-7, with TRBD2 matching over 7 bases. CDR3 bases: TGTGCCAGCAGCCAAGGGACTAGAGTCTACGAGCAGTACTTC. As protein: CASSQGTRVYEQYF.